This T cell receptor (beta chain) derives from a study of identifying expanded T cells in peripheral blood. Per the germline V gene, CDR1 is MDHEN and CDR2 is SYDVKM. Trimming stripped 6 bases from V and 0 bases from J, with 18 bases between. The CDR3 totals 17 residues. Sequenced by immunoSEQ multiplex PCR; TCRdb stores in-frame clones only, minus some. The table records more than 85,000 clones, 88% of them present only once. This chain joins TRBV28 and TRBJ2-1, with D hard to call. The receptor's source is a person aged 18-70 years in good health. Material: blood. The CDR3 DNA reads TGTGCCAGCAGAACTTCCCAGTACCTAAACTCCTACAATGAGCAGTTCTTC. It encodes CASRTSQYLNSYNEQFF.